A single sample gave rise to the 24 T cell receptor beta chains below, sequenced in a study of CD8+CD57+ T cells in acquired aplastic anemia. Profiling that covered TCR beta VDJ and CDR3 relied on genomic DNA as its template. TCRdb called the reads again in MiXCR, with one record for every CDR3 protein. The sample lists 200,000 to 250,000 distinct CDR3 sequences; approximately 35% were seen once. Sample: sorted CD4+, CD8+, or CD8+CD57+ T cells (not recorded which) from PBMCs. Receptor source: a human donor in good health, serving as a control.

The chain employs TRBV20-1 and TRBJ1-2; no clear D. The CDR3 loop spans 12 amino acids. With 2 bases removed from V and 5 bases from J, the gap between germline ends came to 9 bases. Germline V gene sequence: CDR1 DFQATT, CDR2 SNEGSKA (reference sequence). The CDR3 sequence is CSARTSGYGYTF. CDR3 nucleotide sequence: TGCAGTGCTAGAACTTCGGGGTATGGCTACACCTTC.

In its sample, this clonotype was seen many times. A junction boundary mismatches the germline segment, possibly from a read error. The rearrangement uses TRBV6-4 and TRBJ2-1; D ambiguous. CDR1 is MRHNA, CDR2 SNTAGT, per germline. This CDR3 comprises 11 residues. The CDR3, as DNA: TGTGCCAGCACTCAGACGGATCAGAAAATCTTC. Protein sequence: CASTQTDQKIF.

This clonotype was seen repeatedly, ten times or more. The V and J genes are TRBV18 and TRBJ1-6, with TRBD1 matching 10 bases. The CDR3 covers 15 residues. With 4 bases clipped from V and 7 bases from J, the junction kept 4 bases outside the gene matches. The germline gives CDR1 KGHSH, CDR2 LQKENI. CDR3 in DNA: TGTGCCAGCTCACAATCGGGACAGGGGAATTCACCCCTCCACTTT. Translated, it gives CASSQSGQGNSPLHF.

This clonotype came up many times. This rearrangement joins TRBV20-1 to TRBJ2-1, with 10 positions matching TRBD2. The CDR3 extends over 14 amino acids. CDR1 and CDR2 from the germline V gene are DFQATT and SNEGSKA (reference sequence). Germline trimming cut 6 bases from V and 4 bases from J; bases unmatched to any gene: 6. The CDR3 reads CSAPGTSAYNEQFF. In DNA form, the CDR3 reads TGCAGTGCGCCCGGGACTAGCGCATACAATGAGCAGTTCTTC.

The V call is TRBV5-1, the J call TRBJ2-1; D possibly corresponds to TRBD1 (6 bases). The CDR3 has 13 amino acids. The V gene's germline CDR1 is SGHRS and CDR2 YFSETQ. V lost 4 bases and J lost 4, with 9 bases in between. The CDR3 is CASSLTGYNEQFF. In nucleotides, the CDR3 is TGCGCCAGCAGCCTTACAGGGTACAATGAGCAGTTCTTC.

In this sample, this clonotype turned up many times. The rearrangement joins TRBV9 to TRBJ1-3; D possibly corresponds to TRBD1 (6 bases). V lost 0 bases and J 0 bases, leaving 16 bases between the germline ends. The V gene's germline CDR1 is SGDLS and CDR2 YYNGEE. The CDR3 has 18 amino acids. The CDR3 coding sequence is TGTGCCAGCAGCGTAGCTACGGGGGCCTCTGTCTCTGGAAACACCATATATTTT. This codes for CASSVATGASVSGNTIYF. Complete variable domain (other parts from reference TRBV9 and TRBJ1-3): DSGVTQTPKHLITATGQRVTLRCSPRSGDLSVYWYQQSLDQGLQFLIQYYNGEERAKGNILERFSAQQFPDLHSELNLSSLELGDSALYFCASSVATGASVSGNTIYFGEGSWLTVV.

This clonotype appeared many times. The J gene is TRBJ1-1, the V gene TRBV19, with 7 nucleotides matching TRBD1. The V segment lost 3 bases and the J segment 2 bases; nucleotides outside the gene matches: 3. Germline-derived CDR1 and CDR2 are LNHDA and SQIVND (reference sequence). The CDR3 runs 14 residues. As DNA, the CDR3 is TGTGCCAGTAGTATCCGACAGGGCAACACTGAAGCTTTCTTT. This gives the protein CASSIRQGNTEAFF.

This sequence joins TRBV25-1 and TRBJ1-2; TRBD1 matches at 10 bases. The ends lost 2 bases at V and 1 base at J; junction bases unmatched: 7. CDR1 MGHDK and CDR2 SYGVNS come from the germline V gene. The CDR3 consists of 17 residues. The chain's CDR3 is CASSEPGTGAINYGYTF. CDR3 DNA: TGTGCCAGCAGTGAACCCGGGACAGGGGCGATTAACTATGGCTACACCTTC.

The genes are TRBV4-2 and TRBJ2-2; TRBD1 is a possible D gene (5 bases). CDR1 and CDR2 from the germline V gene are LGHNA and YNFKEQ. The CDR3 covers 16 residues. V was pared by 1 base and J by 1 base, with 10 bases between. This chain's CDR3 is CASSQVNRLNTGELFF. Here the CDR3 DNA reads TGTGCCAGCAGCCAAGTGAACAGGCTGAACACCGGGGAGCTGTTTTTT.

V and J are TRBV7-2 and TRBJ2-1; tentative D call: TRBD2 (5 bases). Germline CDR1 and CDR2: SGHTA and FQGNSA. V was cut by 0 bases and J by 7 bases, with 10 bases left in between. The CDR3 length is 14 residues. The CDR3 DNA is TGTGCCAGCAGCTTAGCGGGAGTAAAGAATGAGCAGTTCTTC. Protein: CASSLAGVKNEQFF.

This clonotype was seen many times. The chain is built from TRBV7-3 and TRBJ1-1; TRBD1 matches 7 bases. Per germline, CDR1 SGHTA and CDR2 FQGTGA. V was clipped by 5 bases and J by 6 bases; unmatched bases: 6. The CDR3 sequence is 13 residues long. The CDR3 region is CASSQQGDAEAFF. The CDR3 DNA reads TGTGCCAGCAGCCAGCAGGGGGACGCTGAAGCTTTCTTT.

This clonotype was recorded at least ten times. This sequence joins TRBV9 and TRBJ1-6; 8 positions match TRBD1. Germline-derived CDR1 and CDR2 are SGDLS and YYNGEE. The ends lost 2 bases at V and 7 bases at J; junction bases unmatched: 5. This CDR3 has 15 residues. CDR3 sequence (DNA): TGTGCCAGCAGCGTCCAGACAGGGGCCAATTCACCCCTCCACTTT. It specifies CASSVQTGANSPLHF.

V usage is TRBV9 and J usage is TRBJ1-2; TRBD1 matches at 7 bases. This CDR3 contains 16 residues. Per the germline V gene, CDR1 is SGDLS and CDR2 is YYNGEE. After removal of 3 bases from V and 4 bases from J, the junction contained 12 bases not matched to a gene. CDR3 nucleotides: TGTGCCAGCAGCGGGAAGGGGGCAGGTGGGGTCTATGGCTACACCTTC. It specifies CASSGKGAGGVYGYTF. The variable domain in full, completed from reference TRBV9 and TRBJ1-2, reads DSGVTQTPKHLITATGQRVTLRCSPRSGDLSVYWYQQSLDQGLQFLIQYYNGEERAKGNILERFSAQQFPDLHSELNLSSLELGDSALYFCASSGKGAGGVYGYTFGSGTRLTVV.

This clonotype was found many times. This chain links TRBV9 with TRBJ2-1; D remains ambiguous. This CDR3 spans 15 amino acids. Germline CDR1 reads SGDLS; CDR2 reads YYNGEE. The V gene lost 0 bases and the J gene lost 0 bases, with 7 bases spanning the gap. The CDR3 DNA reads as TGTGCCAGCAGCGTAGGTCCAGTCTCCTACAATGAGCAGTTCTTC. This sequence encodes CASSVGPVSYNEQFF.

A note on this clonotype: Because the CDR3 is missing its conserved closing phenylalanine or tryptophan, this is likely a read error. This sequence joins TRBV7-7 and TRBJ2-7; 12 bases agree with TRBD2. Per the germline V gene, CDR1 is SSHAT and CDR2 is FNYEAQ (reference sequence). The CDR3 is made up of 15 amino acids. The CDR3 sequence: CASSDTSGGSYEQYL. The DNA of the CDR3 is TGTGCTAGCAGCGACACTAGCGGGGGGTCCTACGAGCAGTACTTA.

This clonotype came up a few times. The chain links TRBV4-1 to TRBJ2-5, with TRBD2 matching 14 bases. The CDR3 loop spans 18 amino acids. The V gene's germline CDR1 is MGHRA and CDR2 YSYEKL. The V gene end was trimmed by 5 bases and the J gene end by 0 bases; junction bases not matched to a gene: 8. This chain's CDR3 is CASSARTSGGLYQETQYF. CDR3 DNA sequence: TGCGCCAGCAGCGCCCGGACTAGCGGGGGGCTCTACCAAGAGACCCAGTACTTC.

Concerning this clonotype: This sequence may be a read error, since a much larger clone differs from it by one base. V gene TRBV20-1 combines with J gene TRBJ1-6, with D possibly TRBD1 on 6 matching bases. The V end was cut by 4 bases, the J end by 3 bases, with 16 bases between. The CDR3 is made up of 16 amino acids. The germline V gene has CDR1 DFQATT and CDR2 SNEGSKA (reference sequence). The CDR3 sequence is CSATPAGVLYNSPLHF. In nucleotides, the CDR3 is TGCAGTGCTACCCCGGCAGGGGTCCTCTATAATTCACCCCTCCACTTT.

This clonotype was found a few times. The chain recombines TRBV18 with TRBJ1-1; 9 bases align to TRBD1. With 0 bases clipped from V and 4 bases from J, the junction kept 6 bases outside the gene matches. Germline CDR1 KGHSH, CDR2 LQKENI. This CDR3 contains 16 residues. The CDR3 reads CASSPPWGTGTTEAFF. The CDR3 DNA sequence: TGTGCCAGCTCACCACCGTGGGGGACAGGGACCACTGAAGCTTTCTTT.

CDR3 sequence: CASSLSGEGIGTQYF. The CDR3 nucleotides are TGCGCCAGCAGCTTGAGCGGGGAGGGGATTGGGACCCAGTACTTC. V is TRBV5-1 and J is TRBJ2-5; 7 bases are shared with TRBD2. CDR3 size: 15 residues. V was pared by 1 base and J by 7 bases, with 10 bases of the junction left unmatched. The germline gives CDR1 SGHRS, CDR2 YFSETQ. The full variable domain, completed using reference TRBV5-1 and TRBJ2-5, is KAGVTQTPRYLIKTRGQQVTLSCSPISGHRSVSWYQQTPGQGLQFLFEYFSETQRNKGNFPGRFSGRQFSNSRSEMNVSTLELGDSALYLCASSLSGEGIGTQYFGPGTRLLVL.

This clonotype was counted only a few times. The chain employs TRBV9 and TRBJ2-3; maybe TRBD2 (6 bases). The CDR3 totals 14 residues. V gave up 0 bases and J gave up 1 base, with 6 bases separating them. Germline CDR1 is SGDLS and CDR2 is YYNGEE. CDR3 DNA sequence: TGTGCCAGCAGCGTAGCTAGCGGCACAGATACGCAGTATTTT. Translating it yields CASSVASGTDTQYF.

A remark on this clonotype: One end of the junction varies from germline; a read error may be responsible. The V gene is TRBV11-2, the J gene TRBJ2-7, with D perhaps matching TRBD2 (5 bases). Per the germline V gene, CDR1 is SGHAT and CDR2 is FQNNGV. The CDR3 totals 11 residues. CDR3 region: CASTSLYEQHF. The CDR3 DNA reads as TGCGCCAGCACTAGTCTCTACGAGCAGCACTTC.

V and J are TRBV2 and TRBJ1-5; TRBD1 matches 9 bases. CDR3 length equals 15 residues. Trimming took 5 bases from V and 6 from J; bases not matched to a gene: 8. CDR1 and CDR2 (germline): SNHLY, FYNNEI. In DNA, the CDR3 is TGTGCCAGCAGTTTATGGGGACAGGGTGGTCAGCCCCAGCATTTT. Translating gives CASSLWGQGGQPQHF.

Many counts were recorded for this clonotype. V is TRBV4-2 and J is TRBJ1-2, with D uncertain. The CDR3 runs to 12 residues. Germline V gene data show CDR1 as LGHNA and CDR2 as YNFKEQ. Trimming stripped 0 bases from V and 7 bases from J, with 6 bases between. CDR3 in amino acids: CASSQESAGYTF. The CDR3 nucleotides read TGTGCCAGCAGCCAAGAGAGCGCTGGCTACACCTTC.

The chain recombines TRBV20-1 with TRBJ2-1, with 9 nucleotides matching TRBD2. The CDR3 consists of 14 residues. Germline values: CDR1 DFQATT, CDR2 SNEGSKA (reference sequence). Trimming at V came to 6 bases and at J to 1 base, leaving 4 bases not matched to a gene. This CDR3 reads CSAALAGSYNEQFF. The CDR3 nucleotides are TGCAGTGCAGCTCTAGCGGGATCCTACAATGAGCAGTTCTTC.